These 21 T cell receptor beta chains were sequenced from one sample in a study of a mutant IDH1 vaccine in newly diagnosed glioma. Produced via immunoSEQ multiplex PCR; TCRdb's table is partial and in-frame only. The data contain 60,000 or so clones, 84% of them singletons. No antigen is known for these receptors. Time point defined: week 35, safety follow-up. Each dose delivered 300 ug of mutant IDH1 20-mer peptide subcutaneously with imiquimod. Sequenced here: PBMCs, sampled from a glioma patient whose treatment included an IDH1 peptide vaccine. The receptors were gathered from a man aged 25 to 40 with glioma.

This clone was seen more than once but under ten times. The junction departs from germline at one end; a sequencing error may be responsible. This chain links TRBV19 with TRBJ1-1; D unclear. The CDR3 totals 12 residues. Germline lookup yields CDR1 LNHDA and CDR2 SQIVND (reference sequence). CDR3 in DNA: TGTGCCAGTAGTACCTGGACCGGATCGGCGGACTTT. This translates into CASSTWTGSADF.

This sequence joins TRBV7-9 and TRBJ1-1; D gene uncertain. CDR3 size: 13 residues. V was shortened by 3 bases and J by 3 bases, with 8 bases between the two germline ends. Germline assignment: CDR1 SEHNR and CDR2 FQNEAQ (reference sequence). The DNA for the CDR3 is TGTGCCAGCAGCTTTAGGGAGTACACTGAAGCTTTCTTT. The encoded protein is CASSFREYTEAFF. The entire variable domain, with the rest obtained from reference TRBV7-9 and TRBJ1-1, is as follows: DTGVSQNPRHKITKRGQNVTFRCDPISEHNRLYWYRQTLGQGPEFLTYFQNEAQLEKSRLLSDRFSAERPKGSFSTLEIQRTEQGDSAMYLCASSFREYTEAFFGQGTRLTVV.

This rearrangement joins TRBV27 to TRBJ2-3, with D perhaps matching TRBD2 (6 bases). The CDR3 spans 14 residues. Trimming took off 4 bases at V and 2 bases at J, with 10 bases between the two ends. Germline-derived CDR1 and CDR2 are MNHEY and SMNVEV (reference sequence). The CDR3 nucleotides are TGTGCCAGCAGTTCACCGGGAGCCACAGATACGCAGTATTTT. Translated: CASSSPGATDTQYF.

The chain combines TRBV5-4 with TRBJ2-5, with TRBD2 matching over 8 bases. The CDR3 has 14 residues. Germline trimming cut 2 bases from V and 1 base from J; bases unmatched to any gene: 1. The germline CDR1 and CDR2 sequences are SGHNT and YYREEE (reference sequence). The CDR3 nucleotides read TGTGCCAGCAGCTTCGGGGGGGCCCAAGAGACCCAGTACTTC. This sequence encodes CASSFGGAQETQYF. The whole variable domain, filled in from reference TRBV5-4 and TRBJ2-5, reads ETGVTQSPTHLIKTRGQQVTLRCSSQSGHNTVSWYQQALGQGPQFIFQYYREEENGRGNFPPRFSGLQFPNYSSELNVNALELDDSALYLCASSFGGAQETQYFGPGTRLLVL.

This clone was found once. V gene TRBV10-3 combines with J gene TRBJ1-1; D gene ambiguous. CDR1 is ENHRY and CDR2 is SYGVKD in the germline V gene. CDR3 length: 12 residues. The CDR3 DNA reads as TGTGCGTCTGACGGAGGAAGCACTGAAGCTTTCTTT. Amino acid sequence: CASDGGSTEAFF.

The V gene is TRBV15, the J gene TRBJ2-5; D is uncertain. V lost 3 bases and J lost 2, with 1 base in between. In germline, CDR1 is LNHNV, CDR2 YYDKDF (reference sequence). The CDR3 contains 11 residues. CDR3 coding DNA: TGTGCCACCAGCAGGCAAGAGACCCAGTACTTC. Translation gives CATSRQETQYF. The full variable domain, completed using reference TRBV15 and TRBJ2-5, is DAMVIQNPRYQVTQFGKPVTLSCSQTLNHNVMYWYQQKSSQAPKLLFHYYDKDFNNEADTPDNFQSRRPNTSFCFLDIRSPGLGDTAMYLCATSRQETQYFGPGTRLLVL.

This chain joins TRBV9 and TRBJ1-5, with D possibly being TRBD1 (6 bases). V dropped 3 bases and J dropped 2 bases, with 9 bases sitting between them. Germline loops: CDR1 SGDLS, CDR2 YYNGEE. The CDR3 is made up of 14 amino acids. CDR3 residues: CASSAPGGNQPQHF. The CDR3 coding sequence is TGTGCCAGCAGCGCCCCAGGGGGCAATCAGCCCCAGCATTTT.

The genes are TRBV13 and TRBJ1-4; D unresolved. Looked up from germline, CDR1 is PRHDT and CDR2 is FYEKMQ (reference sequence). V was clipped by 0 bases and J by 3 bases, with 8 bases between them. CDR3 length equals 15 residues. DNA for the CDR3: TGTGCCAGCAGCTTAGGGCATGGGGCTAATGAAAAACTGTTTTTT. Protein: CASSLGHGANEKLFF. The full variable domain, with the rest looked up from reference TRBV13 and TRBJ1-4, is AAGVIQSPRHLIKEKRETATLKCYPIPRHDTVYWYQQGPGQDPQFLISFYEKMQSDKGSIPDRFSAQQFSDYHSELNMSSLELGDSALYFCASSLGHGANEKLFFGSGTQLSVL.

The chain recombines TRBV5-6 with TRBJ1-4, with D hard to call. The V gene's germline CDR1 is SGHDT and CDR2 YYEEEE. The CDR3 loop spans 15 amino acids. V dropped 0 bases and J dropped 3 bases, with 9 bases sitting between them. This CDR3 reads CASSLGGFSNEKLFF. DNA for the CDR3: TGTGCCAGCAGCTTGGGAGGGTTCTCTAATGAAAAACTGTTTTTT.

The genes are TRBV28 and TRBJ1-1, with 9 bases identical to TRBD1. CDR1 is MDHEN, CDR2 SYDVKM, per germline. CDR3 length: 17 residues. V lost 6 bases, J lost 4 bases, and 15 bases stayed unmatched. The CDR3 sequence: CASRFNYRGRGGTEAFF. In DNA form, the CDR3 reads TGTGCCAGCAGGTTCAATTACAGGGGGCGCGGGGGCACTGAAGCTTTCTTT.

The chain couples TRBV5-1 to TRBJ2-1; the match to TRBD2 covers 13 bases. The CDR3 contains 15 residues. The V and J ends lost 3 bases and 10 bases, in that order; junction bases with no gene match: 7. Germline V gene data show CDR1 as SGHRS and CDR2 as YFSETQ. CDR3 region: CASSSTSGGPGEQFF. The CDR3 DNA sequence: TGCGCCAGCAGCTCGACTAGCGGGGGGCCCGGGGAGCAGTTCTTC.

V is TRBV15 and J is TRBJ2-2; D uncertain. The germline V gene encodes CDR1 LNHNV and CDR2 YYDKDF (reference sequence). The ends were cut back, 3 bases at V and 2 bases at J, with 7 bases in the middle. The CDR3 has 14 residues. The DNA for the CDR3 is TGTGCCACCAGCAGGGGATCTAACACCGGGGAGCTGTTTTTT. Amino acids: CATSRGSNTGELFF.

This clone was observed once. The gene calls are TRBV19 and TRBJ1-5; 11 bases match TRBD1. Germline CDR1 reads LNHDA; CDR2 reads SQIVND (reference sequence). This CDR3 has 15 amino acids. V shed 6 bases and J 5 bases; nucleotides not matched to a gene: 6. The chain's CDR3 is CASSTDRGRYQPQHF. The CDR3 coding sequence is TGTGCCAGTAGCACGGACAGGGGGCGTTATCAGCCCCAGCATTTT.

The CDR3 reads CASSLGGTISTDTQYF. In nucleotides, the CDR3 is TGCGCCAGCAGCTTGGGCGGGACGATCTCCACAGATACGCAGTATTTT. The chain combines TRBV5-1 with TRBJ2-3, with D tentatively TRBD2 (6 bases). Germline V gene data show CDR1 as SGHRS and CDR2 as YFSETQ. Deletions cut 0 bases from V and 2 bases from J, with 13 bases between. The CDR3 is 16 amino acids.

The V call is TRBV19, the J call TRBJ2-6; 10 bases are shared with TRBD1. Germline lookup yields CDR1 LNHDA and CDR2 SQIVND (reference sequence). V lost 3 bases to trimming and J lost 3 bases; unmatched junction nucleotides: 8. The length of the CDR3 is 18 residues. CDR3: CASSMFGQGEGGANVLTF. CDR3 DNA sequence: TGTGCCAGTAGTATGTTCGGACAGGGGGAGGGTGGGGCCAACGTCCTGACTTTC.

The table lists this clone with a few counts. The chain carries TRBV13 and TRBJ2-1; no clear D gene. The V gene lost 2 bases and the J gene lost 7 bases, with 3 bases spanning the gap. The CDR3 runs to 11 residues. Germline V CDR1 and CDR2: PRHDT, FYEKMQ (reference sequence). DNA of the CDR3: TGTGCCAGCAGCTTATGGAATGAGCAGTTCTTC. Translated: CASSLWNEQFF. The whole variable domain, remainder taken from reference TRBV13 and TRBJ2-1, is AAGVIQSPRHLIKEKRETATLKCYPIPRHDTVYWYQQGPGQDPQFLISFYEKMQSDKGSIPDRFSAQQFSDYHSELNMSSLELGDSALYFCASSLWNEQFFGPGTRLTVL.

The CDR3 loop is CASSQDPGNSNQPQHF. The CDR3 nucleotides are TGCGCCAGCAGCCAAGATCCCGGGAATAGCAATCAGCCCCAGCATTTT. The V gene is TRBV4-1, the J gene TRBJ1-5; D is undetermined. V lost 0 bases and J lost 0, with 9 bases in between. Germline loops: CDR1 MGHRA, CDR2 YSYEKL. The CDR3 extends over 16 amino acids.

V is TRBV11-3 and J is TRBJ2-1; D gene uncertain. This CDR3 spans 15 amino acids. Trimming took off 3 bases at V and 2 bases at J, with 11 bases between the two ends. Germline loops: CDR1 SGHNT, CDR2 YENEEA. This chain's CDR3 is CASSLGHITYNEQFF. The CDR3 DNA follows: TGTGCCAGCAGCTTGGGCCATATCACCTACAATGAGCAGTTCTTC. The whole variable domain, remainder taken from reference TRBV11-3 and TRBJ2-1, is EAGVVQSPRYKIIEKKQPVAFWCNPISGHNTLYWYLQNLGQGPELLIRYENEEAVDDSQLPKDRFSAERLKGVDSTLKIQPAELGDSAVYLCASSLGHITYNEQFFGPGTRLTVL.

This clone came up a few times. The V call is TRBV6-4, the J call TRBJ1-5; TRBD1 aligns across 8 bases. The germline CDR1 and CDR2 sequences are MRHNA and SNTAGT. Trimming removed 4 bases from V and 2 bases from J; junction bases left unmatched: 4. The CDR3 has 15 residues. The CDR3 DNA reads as TGTGCCAGCAGTGGTGGACAGGGTGGCAATCAGCCCCAGCATTTT. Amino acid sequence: CASSGGQGGNQPQHF.

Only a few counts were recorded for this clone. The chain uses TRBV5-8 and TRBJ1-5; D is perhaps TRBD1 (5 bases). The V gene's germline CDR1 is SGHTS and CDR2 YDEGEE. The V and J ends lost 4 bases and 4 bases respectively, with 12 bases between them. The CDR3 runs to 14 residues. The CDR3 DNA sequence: TGTGCCAGCAGCCCATGGGACGGGAATCAGCCCCAGCATTTT. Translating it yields CASSPWDGNQPQHF.

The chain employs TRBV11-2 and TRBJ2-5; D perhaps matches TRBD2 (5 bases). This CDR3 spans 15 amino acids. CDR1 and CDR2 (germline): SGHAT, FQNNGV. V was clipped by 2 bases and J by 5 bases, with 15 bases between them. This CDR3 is CASSLSTGRVETQYF. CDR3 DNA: TGTGCCAGCAGCTTATCCACCGGGCGGGTCGAGACCCAGTACTTC.